This T cell receptor beta chain comes out of a study of spatial heterogeneity in lung cancer. Overall study results and limits: How many expanded intratumoral alpha and beta TCRs were present tracked the tumor mutation count, which was a count of nonsynonymous mutations.

As to time point: sample taken at primary tumor resection. Untreated early-stage non-small cell lung cancer patients, approximately 79 in total, were the donors. Germline trimming cut 0 bases from V and 5 bases from J; bases unmatched to any gene: 6. Germline assignment: CDR1 ENHRY and CDR2 SYGVKD. This CDR3 has 16 residues. TCRdb re-analysed the 5' RACE reads in MiXCR, keeping a single row per CDR3 protein. The table includes approximately 6,800 distinct CDR3 sequences, around 10% detected once. This clonotype came up a few times. The target antigen is unknown. The material sequenced was lung tumor tissue, taken at surgery. The chain carries TRBV10-3 and TRBJ2-5, with 10 bases identical to TRBD2. The source of this sequence is a female donor with early-stage non-small cell lung cancer. The CDR3 reads CAISESTSSGGETQYF. DNA of the CDR3: TGTGCCATCAGTGAGTCGACGAGTAGCGGGGGGGAGACCCAGTACTTC.